The 23 T cell receptor beta chains below come from one sample, sequenced in a study of T cell changes during pregnancy in multiple sclerosis. Assay: immunoSEQ multiplex PCR; the TCRdb copy retains only in-frame clones and omits some. The data contain about 120,000 clones, roughly 92% of them seen just once; the ten biggest clones take up approximately 6.2%. The specimen comprised peripheral blood, sampled before pregnancy. These receptors were obtained from a female donor with multiple sclerosis, enrolled in a pregnancy study.

The CDR3 bases are TGTGCCAGCAGTCCCGGGACAGGGACTTTCTACGAGCAGTACTTC. It codes for CASSPGTGTFYEQYF. This chain links TRBV27 with TRBJ2-7; 9 nucleotides agree with TRBD1. With V trimmed by 5 bases and J by 3 bases, 8 bases remained unmatched. From germline, CDR1 is MNHEY and CDR2 SMNVEV (reference sequence). The CDR3 contains 15 residues.

This clone was counted only a few times. The rearrangement uses TRBV4-1 and TRBJ1-1, with D possibly being TRBD1 (6 bases). Trimming pared 5 bases from V and 0 bases from J, leaving 10 bases between. CDR3 length: 14 amino acids. CDR1 is MGHRA, CDR2 YSYEKL, per germline. Here the CDR3 DNA reads TGCGCCAGCAGCGCCAGACAGGTGAACACTGAAGCTTTCTTT. Residues: CASSARQVNTEAFF.

J is TRBJ1-2 and V is TRBV2; 9 nucleotides agree with TRBD1. The CDR3 loop spans 14 amino acids. The ends lost 5 bases at V and 2 bases at J; junction bases unmatched: 3. The V gene's germline CDR1 is SNHLY and CDR2 FYNNEI. The CDR3 nucleotides are TGTGCCAGCAGTCCTGGGACAGGGAACTATGGCTACACCTTC. Translating it yields CASSPGTGNYGYTF.

The chain joins TRBV5-8 to TRBJ1-2; TRBD1 might be the D (6 bases). This CDR3 spans 13 amino acids. V was pared by 2 bases and J by 11 bases, with 16 bases between. CDR1 and CDR2 (germline): SGHTS, YDEGEE. CDR3 amino acids: CASSFSGTSGYTF. CDR3 DNA sequence: TGTGCCAGCAGCTTTAGCGGGACATCGGGATACACCTTC.

The rearrangement uses TRBV11-2 and TRBJ1-5; D is unclear. Trimming removed 0 bases from V and 7 bases from J, with 10 bases in between. Germline V gives CDR1 SGHAT, CDR2 FQNNGV. This CDR3 is built from 14 residues. CDR3 region: CASSLEYTGQPQHF. The CDR3 nucleotides are TGTGCCAGCAGCTTAGAGTATACGGGGCAGCCCCAGCATTTT.

V and J are TRBV2 and TRBJ1-1, with no clear D. This CDR3 is built from 14 residues. Trimming removed 3 bases from V and 3 bases from J, with 11 bases in between. Per the germline V gene, CDR1 is SNHLY and CDR2 is FYNNEI. The CDR3 coding sequence is TGTGCCAGCAGTGAGACTCTGAGGGACACTGAAGCTTTCTTT. Protein sequence: CASSETLRDTEAFF.

J is TRBJ2-1 and V is TRBV30, with 8 bases fitting TRBD2. Germline V gene lookup returns CDR1 GTSNPN and CDR2 SVGIG (reference sequence). The junction had 8 bases not matched to a gene; V was cut back by 0 bases and J by 7 bases. This CDR3 is 15 amino acids long. Here the CDR3 DNA reads TGTGCCTGGAGTGTAGGGGCGGGAGGTGTAAATGAGCAGTTCTTC. This encodes CAWSVGAGGVNEQFF.

The chain uses TRBV13 and TRBJ1-2; D may be TRBD1 (5 bases). Germline CDR1 reads PRHDT; CDR2 reads FYEKMQ (reference sequence). V was shortened by 5 bases and J by 0 bases, with 22 bases between the two germline ends. The CDR3 contains 18 residues. DNA for the CDR3: TGTGCCAGCAGCCGGTACTCCGCGGGACGGCTAGCTAACTATGGCTACACCTTC. It yields the protein CASSRYSAGRLANYGYTF.

The V gene is TRBV6-1, the J gene TRBJ2-3; 7 nucleotides align to TRBD2. CDR1 is MNHNS, CDR2 SASEGT, per germline. With V trimmed by 2 bases and J by 2 bases, 4 bases remained unmatched. The CDR3 runs 15 residues. This chain's CDR3 is CASSEQREFTDTQYF. The CDR3 nucleotides read TGTGCCAGCAGTGAACAGCGGGAATTCACAGATACGCAGTATTTT.

The chain carries TRBV19 and TRBJ2-3, with TRBD2 matching 8 bases. J gave up 6 bases and V 0 bases, and 11 bases lay outside the gene matches. The CDR3 runs to 17 residues. Germline V gene sequence: CDR1 LNHDA, CDR2 SQIVND (reference sequence). The CDR3 spells CASSIDRTSSVRDTQYF. The CDR3 bases are TGTGCCAGTAGTATAGACCGGACTAGCTCGGTTAGGGATACGCAGTATTTT.

The chain uses TRBV10-2 and TRBJ2-2; 13 nucleotides line up with TRBD2. This CDR3 region has 17 residues. The V gene's germline CDR1 is WSHSY and CDR2 SAAADI. Losses at the gene ends were 3 bases for V and 6 bases for J; bases not matched to a gene: 7. For the CDR3, the DNA is TGCGCCAGCAGTGAACTAGCGGGGGGGCAGAGAGCCGGGGAGCTGTTTTTT. Amino acid sequence: CASSELAGGQRAGELFF.

V and J are TRBV19 and TRBJ2-4; maybe TRBD2 (5 bases). CDR3 length equals 16 residues. Germline-derived CDR1 and CDR2 are LNHDA and SQIVND (reference sequence). Trimming stripped 5 bases from V and 7 bases from J, with 21 bases between. The CDR3 reads CASSLPPSGGGNIQYF. The CDR3 nucleotides read TGTGCCAGTAGTCTCCCCCCGAGCGGAGGAGGCAACATTCAGTACTTC. Full variable domain (rest looked up from reference TRBV19 and TRBJ2-4): DGGITQSPKYLFRKEGQNVTLSCEQNLNHDAMYWYRQDPGQGLRLIYYSQIVNDFQKGDIAEGYSVSREKKESFPLTVTSAQKNPTAFYLCASSLPPSGGGNIQYFGAGTRLSVL.

The chain couples TRBV5-1 to TRBJ1-1; D gene uncertain. The V gene lost 0 bases and the J gene lost 4 bases, with 7 bases spanning the gap. The V gene's germline CDR1 is SGHRS and CDR2 YFSETQ. This CDR3 spans 13 amino acids. The CDR3 sequence is CASSLETGTEAFF. CDR3 nucleotide sequence: TGCGCCAGCAGCTTGGAGACGGGCACTGAAGCTTTCTTT.

The chain is built from TRBV19 and TRBJ1-2, with 8 bases matching TRBD1. The trim removed 10 bases at V and 8 bases at J, leaving 12 bases unmatched. Germline V gene sequence: CDR1 LNHDA, CDR2 SQIVND (reference sequence). CDR3 length: 13 amino acids. CDR3 residues: CATRDRWAEGYTF. The CDR3 DNA follows: TGTGCCACCAGGGACAGGTGGGCAGAGGGCTACACCTTC. The complete variable domain, with remaining parts taken from reference TRBV19 and TRBJ1-2, reads DGGITQSPKYLFRKEGQNVTLSCEQNLNHDAMYWYRQDPGQGLRLIYYSQIVNDFQKGDIAEGYSVSREKKESFPLTVTSAQKNPTAFYLCATRDRWAEGYTFGSGTRLTVV.

This chain links TRBV7-2 with TRBJ1-2; the D gene is possibly TRBD1 (5 bases). CDR3 size: 16 residues. Trimming cost V 2 bases and J 7 bases, with 20 bases left between them. Per the germline V gene, CDR1 is SGHTA and CDR2 is FQGNSA. CDR3 sequence reads: CASSLSRVSVDRGYTF. The CDR3 DNA reads TGTGCCAGCAGCTTATCCAGGGTGTCTGTCGACCGTGGCTACACCTTC.

The chain joins TRBV28 to TRBJ2-7; D perhaps matches TRBD2 (5 bases). Germline V lookup: CDR1 MDHEN, CDR2 SYDVKM. CDR3 length: 14 amino acids. V was trimmed by 4 bases and J by 9 bases, leaving 19 bases between them. In DNA form, the CDR3 reads TGTGCCAGCAGTTCCGGGATAGGTACGAGCGGGCAGTACTTC. Its translation is CASSSGIGTSGQYF.

V gene TRBV5-4 combines with J gene TRBJ1-2; D not resolved. V was shortened by 5 bases and J by 4 bases, with 12 bases between the two germline ends. Germline V gives CDR1 SGHNT, CDR2 YYREEE (reference sequence). CDR3 length: 13 amino acids. For the CDR3, the DNA is TGTGCCAGCAGAATGGCCGGGGTCTATGGCTACACCTTC. Its translation: CASRMAGVYGYTF.

CDR3 coding DNA: TGTGCCAGCAGCCCTGGGACTAGCGGGGTAAGCTACGAGCAGTACTTC. Translating it yields CASSPGTSGVSYEQYF. The V gene is TRBV7-8, the J gene TRBJ2-7, with TRBD2 matching over 13 bases. The germline gives CDR1 SGHVS, CDR2 FQNEAQ. The CDR3 is 16 amino acids. V gave up 5 bases and J gave up 3 bases; unmatched junction bases: 7.

The chain couples TRBV5-1 to TRBJ2-1; perhaps TRBD1 as D (6 bases). V shed 5 bases and J shed 6 bases, with 18 bases lying between them. CDR1 and CDR2 from the germline V gene are SGHRS and YFSETQ. The CDR3 runs 15 residues. The CDR3 loop is CASSLDGAGVNEQFF. The CDR3 nucleotides are TGCGCCAGCAGTCTCGACGGGGCAGGGGTCAATGAGCAGTTCTTC.

This chain joins TRBV6-5 and TRBJ2-7; the match to TRBD2 covers 12 bases. The J segment lost 1 base and the V segment lost 8 bases, leaving 3 bases of the junction unmatched. This CDR3 is 14 amino acids long. CDR1 MNHEY and CDR2 SVGAGI come from the germline V gene. The CDR3 nucleotides are TGTGCCAGCGCCACTAGCGGGGGGTCCTACGAGCAGTACTTC. This encodes CASATSGGSYEQYF.

DNA of the CDR3: TGTGCCAGCAGTCACGACAACTACGAGCAGTACTTC. Protein: CASSHDNYEQYF. This chain joins TRBV25-1 and TRBJ2-7; the D is unclear. This CDR3 spans 12 amino acids. Germline loops: CDR1 MGHDK, CDR2 SYGVNS. Trimming stripped 5 bases from V and 3 bases from J, with 8 bases between.

CDR3 loop: CASSPSGGGGSYNSPLHF. In nucleotides, the CDR3 is TGTGCCAGCAGCCCATCCGGTGGGGGGGGTTCCTATAATTCACCCCTCCACTTT. The chain has TRBV9 and TRBJ1-6, with D possibly matching TRBD1 (5 bases). This CDR3 contains 18 residues. V shed 4 bases and J shed 1 base, with 18 bases lying between them. Germline V gives CDR1 SGDLS, CDR2 YYNGEE. Full variable domain (rest looked up from reference TRBV9 and TRBJ1-6): DSGVTQTPKHLITATGQRVTLRCSPRSGDLSVYWYQQSLDQGLQFLIQYYNGEERAKGNILERFSAQQFPDLHSELNLSSLELGDSALYFCASSPSGGGGSYNSPLHFGNGTRLTVT.

This chain joins TRBV7-9 and TRBJ1-2, with D perhaps matching TRBD1 (5 bases). Germline assignment: CDR1 SEHNR and CDR2 FQNEAQ (reference sequence). The CDR3 has 15 amino acids. The V and J ends lost 1 base and 6 bases respectively, with 15 bases between them. The CDR3 nucleotides read TGTGCCAGCAGCTTAGATCCGGGAGGGGCGGATGGCTACACCTTC. Protein sequence: CASSLDPGGADGYTF.